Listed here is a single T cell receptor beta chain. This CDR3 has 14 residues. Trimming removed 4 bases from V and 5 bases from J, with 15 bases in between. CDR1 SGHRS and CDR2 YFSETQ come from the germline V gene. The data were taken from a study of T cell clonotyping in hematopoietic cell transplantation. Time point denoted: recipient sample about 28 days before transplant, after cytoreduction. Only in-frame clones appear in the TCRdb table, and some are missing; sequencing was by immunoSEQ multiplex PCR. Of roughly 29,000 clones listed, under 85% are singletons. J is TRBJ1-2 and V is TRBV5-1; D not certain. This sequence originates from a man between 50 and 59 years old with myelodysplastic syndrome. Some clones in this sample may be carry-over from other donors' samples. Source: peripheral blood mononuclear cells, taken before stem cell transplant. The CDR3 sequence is CASSPGLEGYGYTF. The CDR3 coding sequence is TGCGCCAGCAGCCCAGGACTGGAGGGATATGGCTACACCTTC.